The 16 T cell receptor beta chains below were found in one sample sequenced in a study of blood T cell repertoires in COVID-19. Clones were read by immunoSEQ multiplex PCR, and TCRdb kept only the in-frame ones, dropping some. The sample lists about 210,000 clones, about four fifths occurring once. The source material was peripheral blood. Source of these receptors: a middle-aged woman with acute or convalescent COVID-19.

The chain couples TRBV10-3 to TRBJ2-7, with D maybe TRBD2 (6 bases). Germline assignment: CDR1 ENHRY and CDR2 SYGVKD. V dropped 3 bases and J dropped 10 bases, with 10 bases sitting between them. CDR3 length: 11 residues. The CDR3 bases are TGTGCCATCAGTGACCCTGCGGGACAGTACTTC. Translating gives CAISDPAGQYF.

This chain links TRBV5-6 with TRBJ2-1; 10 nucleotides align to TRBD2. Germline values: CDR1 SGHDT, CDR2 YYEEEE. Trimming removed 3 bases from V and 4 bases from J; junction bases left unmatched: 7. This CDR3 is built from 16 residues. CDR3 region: CASSYAGTSEYNEQFF. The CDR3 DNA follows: TGTGCCAGCAGCTACGCCGGGACTAGCGAATACAATGAGCAGTTCTTC.

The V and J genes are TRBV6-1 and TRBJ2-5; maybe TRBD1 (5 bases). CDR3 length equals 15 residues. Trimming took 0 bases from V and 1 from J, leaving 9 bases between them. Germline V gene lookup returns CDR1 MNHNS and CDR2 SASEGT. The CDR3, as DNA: TGTGCCAGCAGTGAAGCAGCAGGGCTCCAAGAGACCCAGTACTTC. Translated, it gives CASSEAAGLQETQYF.

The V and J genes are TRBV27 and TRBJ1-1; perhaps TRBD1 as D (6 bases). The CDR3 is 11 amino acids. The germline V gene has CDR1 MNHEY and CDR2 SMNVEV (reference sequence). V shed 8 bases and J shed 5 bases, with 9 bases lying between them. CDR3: CASSRGTEAFF. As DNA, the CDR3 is TGTGCCAGCTCAAGGGGGACTGAAGCTTTCTTT.

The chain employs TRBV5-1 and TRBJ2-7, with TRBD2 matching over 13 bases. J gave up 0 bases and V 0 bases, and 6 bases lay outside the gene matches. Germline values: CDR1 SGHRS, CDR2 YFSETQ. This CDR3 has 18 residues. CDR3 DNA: TGCGCCAGCAGCTTGGGGACTAGCGGGAGCGGGAGCTCCTACGAGCAGTACTTC. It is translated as CASSLGTSGSGSSYEQYF. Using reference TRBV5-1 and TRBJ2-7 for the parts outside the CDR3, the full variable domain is KAGVTQTPRYLIKTRGQQVTLSCSPISGHRSVSWYQQTPGQGLQFLFEYFSETQRNKGNFPGRFSGRQFSNSRSEMNVSTLELGDSALYLCASSLGTSGSGSSYEQYFGPGTRLTVT.

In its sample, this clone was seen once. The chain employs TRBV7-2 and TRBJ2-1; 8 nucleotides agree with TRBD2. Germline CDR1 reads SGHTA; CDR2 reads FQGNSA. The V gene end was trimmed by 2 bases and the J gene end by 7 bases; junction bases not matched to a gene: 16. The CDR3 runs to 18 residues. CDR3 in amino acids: CASSLYLLAELAENEQFF. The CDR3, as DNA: TGTGCCAGCAGCTTATATCTTCTTGCGGAACTAGCGGAAAATGAGCAGTTCTTC.

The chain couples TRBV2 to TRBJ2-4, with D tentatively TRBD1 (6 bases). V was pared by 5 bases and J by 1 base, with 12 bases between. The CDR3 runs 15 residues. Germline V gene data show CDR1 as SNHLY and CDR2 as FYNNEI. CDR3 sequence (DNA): TGTGCCAGCAGTAGCGCAGGGGATGCCAAAAACATTCAGTACTTC. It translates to CASSSAGDAKNIQYF.

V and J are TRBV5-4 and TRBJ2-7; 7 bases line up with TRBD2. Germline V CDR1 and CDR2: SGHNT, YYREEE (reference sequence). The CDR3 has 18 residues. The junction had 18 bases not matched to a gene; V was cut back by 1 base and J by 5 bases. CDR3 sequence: CASSLTFFTGRPPNEQYF. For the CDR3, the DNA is TGTGCCAGCAGCTTGACCTTCTTTACCGGGAGGCCACCTAACGAGCAGTACTTC.

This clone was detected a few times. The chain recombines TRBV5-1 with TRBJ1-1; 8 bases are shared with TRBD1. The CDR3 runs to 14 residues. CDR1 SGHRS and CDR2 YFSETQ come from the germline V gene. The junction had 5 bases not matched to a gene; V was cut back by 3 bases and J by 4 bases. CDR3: CASSSGQGGTEAFF. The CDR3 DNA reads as TGCGCCAGCAGCTCCGGACAGGGAGGCACTGAAGCTTTCTTT.

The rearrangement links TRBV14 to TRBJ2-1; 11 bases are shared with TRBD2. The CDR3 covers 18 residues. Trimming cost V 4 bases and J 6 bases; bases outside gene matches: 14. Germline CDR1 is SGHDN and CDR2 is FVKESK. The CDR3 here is CASSLTGTSGPVFNEQFF. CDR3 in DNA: TGTGCCAGCAGCCTCACCGGGACTAGCGGACCCGTGTTCAATGAGCAGTTCTTC.

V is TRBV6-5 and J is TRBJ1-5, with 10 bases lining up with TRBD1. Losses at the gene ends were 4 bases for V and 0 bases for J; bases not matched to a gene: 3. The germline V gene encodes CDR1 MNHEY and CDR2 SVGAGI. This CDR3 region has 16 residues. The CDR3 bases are TGTGCCAGCAGTTCCGGGACAGGGGCTAGCAATCAGCCCCAGCATTTT. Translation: CASSSGTGASNQPQHF.

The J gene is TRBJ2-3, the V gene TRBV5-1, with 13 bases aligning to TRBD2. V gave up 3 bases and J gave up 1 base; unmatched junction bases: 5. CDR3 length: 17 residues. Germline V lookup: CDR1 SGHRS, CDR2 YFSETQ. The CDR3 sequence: CASSSHGLAGGTDTQYF. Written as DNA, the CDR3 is TGCGCCAGCAGCTCCCATGGACTAGCGGGGGGCACAGATACGCAGTATTTT.

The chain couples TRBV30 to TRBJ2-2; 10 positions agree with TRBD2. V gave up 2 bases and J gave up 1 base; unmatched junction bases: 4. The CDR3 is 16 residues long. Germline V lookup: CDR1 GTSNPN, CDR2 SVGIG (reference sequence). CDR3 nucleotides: TGTGCCTGGAGTACCCGGACTAGCGGGAACACCGGGGAGCTGTTTTTT. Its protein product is CAWSTRTSGNTGELFF.

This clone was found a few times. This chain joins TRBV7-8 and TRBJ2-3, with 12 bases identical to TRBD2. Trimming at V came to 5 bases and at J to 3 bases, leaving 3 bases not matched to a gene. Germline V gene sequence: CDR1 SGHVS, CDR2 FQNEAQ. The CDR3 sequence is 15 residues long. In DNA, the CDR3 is TGTGCCAGCAGCCGACTAGCGGGGGAGACAGATACGCAGTATTTT. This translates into CASSRLAGETDTQYF.

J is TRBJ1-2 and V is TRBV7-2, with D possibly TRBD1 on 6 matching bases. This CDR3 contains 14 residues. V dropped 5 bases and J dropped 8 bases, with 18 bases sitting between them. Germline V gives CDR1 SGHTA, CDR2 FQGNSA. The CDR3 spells CASSEGQRFGGYTF. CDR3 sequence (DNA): TGTGCCAGCAGCGAGGGACAAAGGTTCGGGGGCTACACCTTC.

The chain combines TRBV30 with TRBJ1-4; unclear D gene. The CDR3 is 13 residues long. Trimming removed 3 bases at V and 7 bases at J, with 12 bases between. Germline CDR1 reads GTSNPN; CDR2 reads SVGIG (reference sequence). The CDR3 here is CAWSGVAGEKLFF. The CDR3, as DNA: TGTGCCTGGAGCGGGGTAGCGGGTGAAAAACTGTTTTTT.